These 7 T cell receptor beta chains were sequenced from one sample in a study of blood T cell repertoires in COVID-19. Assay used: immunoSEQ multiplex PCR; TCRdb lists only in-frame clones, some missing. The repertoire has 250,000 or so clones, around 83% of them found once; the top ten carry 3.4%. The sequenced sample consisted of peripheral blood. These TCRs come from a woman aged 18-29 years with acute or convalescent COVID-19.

CDR3 bases: TGTGCCAGTAGTATAGCTATTTGGGCGAACCCGAACACTGAAGCTTTCTTT. Protein product: CASSIAIWANPNTEAFF. V is TRBV19 and J is TRBJ1-1; D ambiguous. The germline gives CDR1 LNHDA, CDR2 SQIVND (reference sequence). The CDR3 loop spans 17 amino acids. The germline V and J ends were trimmed by 1 base and 1 base, with 16 bases remaining between them. The full variable domain, with the rest looked up from reference TRBV19 and TRBJ1-1, is DGGITQSPKYLFRKEGQNVTLSCEQNLNHDAMYWYRQDPGQGLRLIYYSQIVNDFQKGDIAEGYSVSREKKESFPLTVTSAQKNPTAFYLCASSIAIWANPNTEAFFGQGTRLTVV.

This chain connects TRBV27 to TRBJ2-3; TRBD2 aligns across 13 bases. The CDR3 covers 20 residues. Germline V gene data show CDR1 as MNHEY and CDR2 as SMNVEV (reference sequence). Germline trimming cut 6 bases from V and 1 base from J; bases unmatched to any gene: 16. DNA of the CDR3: TGTGCCAGCAGGCGTCGATGGGGGACTAGCGGGACGGATCGCACAGATACGCAGTATTTT. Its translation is CASRRRWGTSGTDRTDTQYF.

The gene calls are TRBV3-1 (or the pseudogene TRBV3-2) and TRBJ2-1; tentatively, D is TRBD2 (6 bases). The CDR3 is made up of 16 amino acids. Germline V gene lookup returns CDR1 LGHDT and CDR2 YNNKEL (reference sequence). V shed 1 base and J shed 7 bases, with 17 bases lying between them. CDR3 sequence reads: CASSQVLQTGDNEQFF. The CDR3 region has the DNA TGTGCCAGCAGCCAAGTCCTGCAAACGGGGGATAATGAGCAGTTCTTC.

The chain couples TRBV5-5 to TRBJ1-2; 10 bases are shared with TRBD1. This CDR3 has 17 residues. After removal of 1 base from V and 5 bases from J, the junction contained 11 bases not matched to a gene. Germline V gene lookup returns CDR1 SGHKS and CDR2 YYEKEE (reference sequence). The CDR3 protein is CASSLSFGQGDVYGYTF. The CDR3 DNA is TGTGCCAGCAGCTTGTCGTTTGGACAGGGGGATGTATATGGCTACACCTTC. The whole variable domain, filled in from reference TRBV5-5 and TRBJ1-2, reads DAGVTQSPTHLIKTRGQQVTLRCSPISGHKSVSWYQQVLGQGPQFIFQYYEKEERGRGNFPDRFSARQFPNYSSELNVNALLLGDSALYLCASSLSFGQGDVYGYTFGSGTRLTVV.

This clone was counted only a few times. This CDR3 reads CASSQGLAGILSYEQYF. CDR3 in DNA: TGTGCCAGCAGCCAGGGACTAGCGGGTATCCTTAGCTACGAGCAGTACTTC. The chain employs TRBV13 and TRBJ2-7; TRBD2 matches at 12 bases. This CDR3 spans 17 amino acids. CDR1 PRHDT and CDR2 FYEKMQ come from the germline V gene (reference sequence). The ends lost 5 bases at V and 3 bases at J; junction bases unmatched: 11.

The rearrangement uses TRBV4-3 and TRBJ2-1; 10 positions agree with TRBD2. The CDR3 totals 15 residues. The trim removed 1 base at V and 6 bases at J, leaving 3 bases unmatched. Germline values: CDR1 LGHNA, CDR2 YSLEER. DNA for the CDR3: TGCGCCAGCAGCCAAGGGACTAGCGGCCCCAATGAGCAGTTCTTC. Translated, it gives CASSQGTSGPNEQFF.

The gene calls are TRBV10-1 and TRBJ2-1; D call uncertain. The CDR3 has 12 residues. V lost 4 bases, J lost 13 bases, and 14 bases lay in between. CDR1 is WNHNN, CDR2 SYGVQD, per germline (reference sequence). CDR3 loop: CASSGPEIIQFF. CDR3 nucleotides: TGCGCCAGCAGTGGGCCTGAAATTATACAGTTCTTC.